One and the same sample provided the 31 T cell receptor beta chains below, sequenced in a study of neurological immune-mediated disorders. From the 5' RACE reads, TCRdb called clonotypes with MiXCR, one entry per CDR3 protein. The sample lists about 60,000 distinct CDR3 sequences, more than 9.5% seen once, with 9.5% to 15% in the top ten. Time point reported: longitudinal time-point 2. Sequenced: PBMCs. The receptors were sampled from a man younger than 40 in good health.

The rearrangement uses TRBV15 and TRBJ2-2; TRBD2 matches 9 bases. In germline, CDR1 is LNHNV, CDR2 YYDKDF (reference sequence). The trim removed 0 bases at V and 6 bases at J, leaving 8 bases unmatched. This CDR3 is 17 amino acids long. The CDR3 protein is CATSRDLSGSVAGELFF. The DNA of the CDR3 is TGTGCCACCAGCAGAGACCTTAGCGGGAGTGTGGCCGGGGAGCTGTTTTTT.

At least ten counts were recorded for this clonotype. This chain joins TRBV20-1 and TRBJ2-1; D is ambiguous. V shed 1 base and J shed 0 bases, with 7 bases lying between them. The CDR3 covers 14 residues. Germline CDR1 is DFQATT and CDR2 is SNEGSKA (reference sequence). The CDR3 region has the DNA TGCAGTGCTAGAGTACCGCGCTCCTACAATGAGCAGTTCTTC. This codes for CSARVPRSYNEQFF.

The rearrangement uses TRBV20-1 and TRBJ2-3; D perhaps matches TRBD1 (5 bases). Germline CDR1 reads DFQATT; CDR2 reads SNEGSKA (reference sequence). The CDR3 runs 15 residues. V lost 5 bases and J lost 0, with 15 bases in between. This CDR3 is CSAVGHSASTDTQYF. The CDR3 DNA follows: TGCAGTGCTGTAGGACATTCGGCGAGCACAGATACGCAGTATTTT.

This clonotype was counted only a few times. CDR3 sequence reads: CASRSIRDRSTDTQYF. The CDR3 region has the DNA TGCGCCAGCAGGTCCATCCGCGACAGAAGCACAGATACGCAGTATTTT. The genes are TRBV5-1 and TRBJ2-3; tentatively, D is TRBD1 (5 bases). Germline CDR1 SGHRS, CDR2 YFSETQ. There are 16 residues in the CDR3. Trimming stripped 5 bases from V and 0 bases from J, with 16 bases between.

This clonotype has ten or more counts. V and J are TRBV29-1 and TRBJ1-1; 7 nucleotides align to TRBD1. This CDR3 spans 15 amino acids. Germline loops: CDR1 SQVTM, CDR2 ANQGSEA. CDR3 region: CSARSGTVVNTEAFF. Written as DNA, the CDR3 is TGCAGTGCCCGCTCCGGGACAGTCGTGAACACTGAAGCTTTCTTT.

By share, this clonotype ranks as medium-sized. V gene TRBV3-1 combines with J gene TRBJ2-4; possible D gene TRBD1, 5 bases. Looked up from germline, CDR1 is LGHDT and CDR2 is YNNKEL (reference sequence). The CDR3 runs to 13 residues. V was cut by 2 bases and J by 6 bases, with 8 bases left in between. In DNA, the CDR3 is TGTGCCAGCAGCCAACCGGACACAAACATTCAGTACTTC. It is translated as CASSQPDTNIQYF.

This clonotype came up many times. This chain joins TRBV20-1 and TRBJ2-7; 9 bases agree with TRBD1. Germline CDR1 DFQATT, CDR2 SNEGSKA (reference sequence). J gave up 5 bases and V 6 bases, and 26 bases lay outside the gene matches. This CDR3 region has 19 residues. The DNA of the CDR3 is TGCAGTGCAATAAAAGTTCCGGGACAGGGCAGAGGTTATCGCGACGAGCAGTACTTC. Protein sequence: CSAIKVPGQGRGYRDEQYF.

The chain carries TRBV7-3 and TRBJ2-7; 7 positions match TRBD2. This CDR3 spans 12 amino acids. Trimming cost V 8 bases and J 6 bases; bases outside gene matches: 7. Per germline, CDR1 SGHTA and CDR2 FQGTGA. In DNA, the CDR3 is TGTGCCAGCGGGACTAACCTGGGCGAGCAGTACTTC. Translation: CASGTNLGEQYF.

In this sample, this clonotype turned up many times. The CDR3, as DNA: TGTGCCACCAGTGGACCGACTAGCGGGAGAAACCCCTACGAGCAGTACTTC. It yields the protein CATSGPTSGRNPYEQYF. V and J are TRBV24-1 and TRBJ2-7; 12 positions agree with TRBD2. The germline V gene encodes CDR1 KGHDR and CDR2 SFDVKD. The CDR3 runs to 17 residues. V was pared by 5 bases and J by 2 bases, with 9 bases of the junction left unmatched.

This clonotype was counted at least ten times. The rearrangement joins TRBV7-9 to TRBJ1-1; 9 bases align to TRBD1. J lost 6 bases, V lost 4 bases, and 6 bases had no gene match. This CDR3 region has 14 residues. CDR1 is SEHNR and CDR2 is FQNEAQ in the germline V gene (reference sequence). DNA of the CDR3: TGTGCCAGCAGCTCACCGGGACAGGGTGCTGAAGCTTTCTTT. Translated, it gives CASSSPGQGAEAFF.

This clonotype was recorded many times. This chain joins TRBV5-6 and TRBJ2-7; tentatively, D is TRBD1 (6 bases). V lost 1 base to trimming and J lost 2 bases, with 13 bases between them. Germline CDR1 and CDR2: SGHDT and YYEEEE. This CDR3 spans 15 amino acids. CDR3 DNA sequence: TGTGCCAGCAGCTTGTATTGGAAGGGGGCCTACGAGCAGTACTTC. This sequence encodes CASSLYWKGAYEQYF.

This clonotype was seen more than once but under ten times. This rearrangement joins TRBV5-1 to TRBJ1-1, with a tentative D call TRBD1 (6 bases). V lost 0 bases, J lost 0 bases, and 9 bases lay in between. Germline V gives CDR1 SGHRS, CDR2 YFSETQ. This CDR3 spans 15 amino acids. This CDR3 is CASSLETGMNTEAFF. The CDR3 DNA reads TGCGCCAGCAGCTTGGAAACAGGGATGAACACTGAAGCTTTCTTT.

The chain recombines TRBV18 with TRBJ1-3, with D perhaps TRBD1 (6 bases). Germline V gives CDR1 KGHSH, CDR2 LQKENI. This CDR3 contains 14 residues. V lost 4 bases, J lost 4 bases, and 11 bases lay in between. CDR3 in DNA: TGTGCCAGCTCACAGAACAGGGACGGAAACACCATATATTTT. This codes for CASSQNRDGNTIYF.

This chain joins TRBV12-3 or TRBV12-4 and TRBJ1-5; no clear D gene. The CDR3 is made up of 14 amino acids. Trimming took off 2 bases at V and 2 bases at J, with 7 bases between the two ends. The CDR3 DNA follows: TGTGCCAGCAGTTTATTTGGAGGCAATCAGCCCCAGCATTTT. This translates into CASSLFGGNQPQHF.

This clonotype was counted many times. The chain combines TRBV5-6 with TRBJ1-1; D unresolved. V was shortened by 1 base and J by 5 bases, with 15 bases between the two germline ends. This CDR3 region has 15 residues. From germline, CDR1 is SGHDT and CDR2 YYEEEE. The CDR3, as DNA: TGTGCCAGCAGCTTGAAAACCCGAGGTTTGACTGAAGCTTTCTTT. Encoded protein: CASSLKTRGLTEAFF.

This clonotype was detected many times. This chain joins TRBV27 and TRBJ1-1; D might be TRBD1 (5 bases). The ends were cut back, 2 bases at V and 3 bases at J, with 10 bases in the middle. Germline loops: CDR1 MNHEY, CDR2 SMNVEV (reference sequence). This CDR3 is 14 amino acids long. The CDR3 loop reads CASSLRVGDTEAFF. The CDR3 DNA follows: TGTGCCAGCAGTTTAAGAGTGGGGGACACTGAAGCTTTCTTT.

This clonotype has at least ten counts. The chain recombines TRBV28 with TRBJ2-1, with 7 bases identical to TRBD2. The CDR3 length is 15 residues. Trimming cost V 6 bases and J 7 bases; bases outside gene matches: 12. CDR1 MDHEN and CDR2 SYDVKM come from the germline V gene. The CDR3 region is CASRKPASGGNEQFF. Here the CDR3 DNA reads TGTGCCAGCAGGAAACCCGCTAGCGGAGGGAATGAGCAGTTCTTC.

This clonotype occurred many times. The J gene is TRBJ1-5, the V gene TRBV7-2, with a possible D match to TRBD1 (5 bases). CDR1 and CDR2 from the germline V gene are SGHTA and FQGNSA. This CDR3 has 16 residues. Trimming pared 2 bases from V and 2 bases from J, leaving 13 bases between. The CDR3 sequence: CASSLLRGVGNQPQHF. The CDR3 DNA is TGTGCCAGCAGCTTACTGCGGGGGGTCGGCAATCAGCCCCAGCATTTT. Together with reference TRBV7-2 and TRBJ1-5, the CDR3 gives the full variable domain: GAGVSQSPSNKVTEKGKDVELRCDPISGHTALYWYRQSLGQGLEFLIYFQGNSAPDKSGLPSDRFSAERTGGSVSTLTIQRTQQEDSAVYLCASSLLRGVGNQPQHFGDGTRLSIL.

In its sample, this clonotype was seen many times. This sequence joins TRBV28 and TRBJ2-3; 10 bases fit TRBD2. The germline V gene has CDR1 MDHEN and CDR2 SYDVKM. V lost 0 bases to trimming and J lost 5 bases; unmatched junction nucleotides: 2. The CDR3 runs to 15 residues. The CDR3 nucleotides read TGTGCCAGCAGTTTATGGGGGACTAGCGAAGATACGCAGTATTTT. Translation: CASSLWGTSEDTQYF. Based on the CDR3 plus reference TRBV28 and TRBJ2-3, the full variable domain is DVKVTQSSRYLVKRTGEKVFLECVQDMDHENMFWYRQDPGLGLRLIYFSYDVKMKEKGDIPEGYSVSREKKERFSLILESASTNQTSMYLCASSLWGTSEDTQYFGPGTRLTVL.

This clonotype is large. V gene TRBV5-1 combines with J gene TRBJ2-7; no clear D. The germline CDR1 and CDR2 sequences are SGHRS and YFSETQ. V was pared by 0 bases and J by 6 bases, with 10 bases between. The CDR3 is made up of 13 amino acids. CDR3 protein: CASSLVGVGEQYF. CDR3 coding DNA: TGCGCCAGCAGCTTGGTCGGCGTGGGCGAGCAGTACTTC.

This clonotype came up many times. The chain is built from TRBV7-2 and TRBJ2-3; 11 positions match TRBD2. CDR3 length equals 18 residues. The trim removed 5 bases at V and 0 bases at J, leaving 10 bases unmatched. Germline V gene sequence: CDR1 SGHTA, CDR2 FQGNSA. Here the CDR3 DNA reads TGTGCCAGCAGCGACCGCCGGACTAGCGGGCCAAGCACAGATACGCAGTATTTT. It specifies CASSDRRTSGPSTDTQYF.

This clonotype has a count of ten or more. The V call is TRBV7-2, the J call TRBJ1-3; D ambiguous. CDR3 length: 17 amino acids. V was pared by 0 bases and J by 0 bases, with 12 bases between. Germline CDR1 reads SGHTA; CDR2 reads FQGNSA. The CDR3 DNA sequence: TGTGCCAGCAGCTTAGCCTTCGACACCGTCTCTGGAAACACCATATATTTT. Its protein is CASSLAFDTVSGNTIYF. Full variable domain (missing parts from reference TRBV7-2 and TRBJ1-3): GAGVSQSPSNKVTEKGKDVELRCDPISGHTALYWYRQSLGQGLEFLIYFQGNSAPDKSGLPSDRFSAERTGGSVSTLTIQRTQQEDSAVYLCASSLAFDTVSGNTIYFGEGSWLTVV.

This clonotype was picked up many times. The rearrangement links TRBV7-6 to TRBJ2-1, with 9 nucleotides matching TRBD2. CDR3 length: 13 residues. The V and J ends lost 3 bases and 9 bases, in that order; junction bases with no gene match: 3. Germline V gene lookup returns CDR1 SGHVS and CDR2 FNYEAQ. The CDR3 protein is CASSFSGRAEQFF. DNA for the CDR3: TGTGCCAGCAGCTTTAGCGGGAGAGCTGAGCAGTTCTTC.

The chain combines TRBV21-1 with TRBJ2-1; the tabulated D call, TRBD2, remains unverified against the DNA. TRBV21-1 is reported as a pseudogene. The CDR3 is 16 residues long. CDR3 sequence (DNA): TGTGCCAGCAGCAAAGCGGGTAGCGGGAGGGCCGATGACCAGTTTTTC. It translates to CASSKAGSGRADDQFF.

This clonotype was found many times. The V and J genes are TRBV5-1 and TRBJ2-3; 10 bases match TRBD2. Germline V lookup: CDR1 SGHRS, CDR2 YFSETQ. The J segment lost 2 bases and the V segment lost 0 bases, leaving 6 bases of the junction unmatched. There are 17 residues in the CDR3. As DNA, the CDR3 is TGCGCCAGCAGCTTGGCCTCAACTAGCGGGATCACAGATACGCAGTATTTT. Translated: CASSLASTSGITDTQYF.

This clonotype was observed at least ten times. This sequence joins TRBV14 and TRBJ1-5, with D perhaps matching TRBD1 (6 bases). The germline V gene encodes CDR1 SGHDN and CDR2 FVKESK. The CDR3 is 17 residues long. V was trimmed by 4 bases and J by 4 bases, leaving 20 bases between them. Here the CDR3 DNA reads TGTGCCAGCAGCCGTTGGTTTGGAAAGACAGGAAATCAGCCCCAGCATTTT. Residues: CASSRWFGKTGNQPQHF.

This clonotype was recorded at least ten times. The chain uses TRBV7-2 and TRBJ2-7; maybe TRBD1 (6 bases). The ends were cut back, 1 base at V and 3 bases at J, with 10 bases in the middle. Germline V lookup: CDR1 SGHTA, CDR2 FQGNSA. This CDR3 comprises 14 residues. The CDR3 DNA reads TGTGCCAGCAGCTTAGTCACAGGGTTCTACGAGCAGTACTTC. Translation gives CASSLVTGFYEQYF. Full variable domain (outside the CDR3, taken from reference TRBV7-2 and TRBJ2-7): GAGVSQSPSNKVTEKGKDVELRCDPISGHTALYWYRQSLGQGLEFLIYFQGNSAPDKSGLPSDRFSAERTGGSVSTLTIQRTQQEDSAVYLCASSLVTGFYEQYFGPGTRLTVT.

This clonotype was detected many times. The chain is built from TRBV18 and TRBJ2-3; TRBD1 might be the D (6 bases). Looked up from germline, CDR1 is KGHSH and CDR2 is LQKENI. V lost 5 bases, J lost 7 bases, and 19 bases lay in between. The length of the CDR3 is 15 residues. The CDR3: CASSIQGIHTYTQYF. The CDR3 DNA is TGTGCCAGCTCAATACAGGGAATCCACACGTATACGCAGTATTTT.

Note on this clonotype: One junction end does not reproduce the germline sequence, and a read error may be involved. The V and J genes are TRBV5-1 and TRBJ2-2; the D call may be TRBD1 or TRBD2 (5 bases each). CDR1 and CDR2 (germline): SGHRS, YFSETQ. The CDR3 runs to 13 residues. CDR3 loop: CAISLGDTGELFF. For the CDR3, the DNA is TGCGCCATCAGCCTGGGGGACACCGGGGAGCTGTTTTTT. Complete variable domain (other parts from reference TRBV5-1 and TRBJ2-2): KAGVTQTPRYLIKTRGQQVTLSCSPISGHRSVSWYQQTPGQGLQFLFEYFSETQRNKGNFPGRFSGRQFSNSRSEMNVSTLELGDSALYLCAISLGDTGELFFGEGSRLTVL.

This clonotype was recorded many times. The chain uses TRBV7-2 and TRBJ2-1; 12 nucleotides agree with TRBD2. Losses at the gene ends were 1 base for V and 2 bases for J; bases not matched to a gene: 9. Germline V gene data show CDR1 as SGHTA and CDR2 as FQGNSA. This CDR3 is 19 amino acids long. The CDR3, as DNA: TGTGCCAGCAGCTTAGGACGGGCTAGCGGGAGGGCCCCCTACAATGAGCAGTTCTTC. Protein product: CASSLGRASGRAPYNEQFF.

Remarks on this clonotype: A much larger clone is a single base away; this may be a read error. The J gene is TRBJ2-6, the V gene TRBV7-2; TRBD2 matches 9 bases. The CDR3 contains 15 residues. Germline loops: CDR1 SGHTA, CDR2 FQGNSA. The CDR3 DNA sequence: TGTGCCACTGCCCGAGCGGGAGGTGGGGACAACGTCCTGACTTTC. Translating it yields CATARAGGGDNVLTF.